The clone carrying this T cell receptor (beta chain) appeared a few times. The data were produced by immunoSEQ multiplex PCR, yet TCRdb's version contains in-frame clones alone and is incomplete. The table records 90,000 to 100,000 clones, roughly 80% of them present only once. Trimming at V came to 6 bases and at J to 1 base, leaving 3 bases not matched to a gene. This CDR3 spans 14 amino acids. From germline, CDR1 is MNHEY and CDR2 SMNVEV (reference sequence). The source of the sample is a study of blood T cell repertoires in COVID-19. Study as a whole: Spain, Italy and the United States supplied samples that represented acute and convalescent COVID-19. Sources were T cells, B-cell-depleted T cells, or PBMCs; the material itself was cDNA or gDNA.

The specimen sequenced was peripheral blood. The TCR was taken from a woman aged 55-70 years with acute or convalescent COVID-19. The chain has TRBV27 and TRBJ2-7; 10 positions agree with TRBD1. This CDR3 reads CASRRGQGSYEQYF. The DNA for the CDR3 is TGTGCCAGCAGAAGGGGACAGGGGTCCTACGAGCAGTACTTC.